Sequencing of this TCR beta chain was carried out in a study of identical twins. V dropped 5 bases and J dropped 15 bases, with 20 bases sitting between them. Germline CDR1 is KGHDR and CDR2 is SFDVKD. There are 13 residues in the CDR3. TCRdb called the 5' RACE reads again in MiXCR, with one record for every CDR3 protein. The table has 750,000 to 950,000 distinct CDR3 sequences, 9% to 15% seen once. This clonotype was observed a few times. These sequences were also reported in another study, on yellow fever vaccine responses in identical twins.

The specimen sequenced was PBMCs. The sequence was obtained from a woman aged 18 to 35 in good health. This chain uses TRBV24-1 with TRBJ2-3, with a weak D call TRBD1 (5 bases). The CDR3 DNA reads TGTGCCACCAGTGGGGGCAGATACCCAAAAGGCTATTTT. Residues: CATSGGRYPKGYF.